Presented here are 9 T cell receptor beta chains from one specimen sequenced in a study of human T cells and chemical hapten exposure. TCRdb analysed the RACE reads with MiXCR anew, one entry per CDR3 protein. In the table there are 300,000 to 450,000 distinct CDR3 sequences, approximately 5.1% of which are singletons. As for time point: pre-sensitization, week 0. Treatment meaning: therapeutic diphenylcyclopropenone sensitization with weekly scalp DPC. The specimen was whole blood, collected in connection with sensitization to the hapten diphenylcyclopropenone (DPC). The receptor set was obtained from a woman in her fifties or sixties with alopecia areata. Some clones in this sample may be carry-over from other donors' samples.

The sample holds many counts of this clonotype. This rearrangement joins TRBV5-1 to TRBJ1-6, with D unresolved. The CDR3 extends over 13 amino acids. Trimming took off 5 bases at V and 5 bases at J, with 8 bases between the two ends. Germline V gene data show CDR1 as SGHRS and CDR2 as YFSETQ. CDR3 region: CASRNNDNSPLHF. The CDR3 coding sequence is TGCGCCAGCAGAAATAACGATAATTCACCCCTCCACTTT. The complete variable domain, with remaining parts taken from reference TRBV5-1 and TRBJ1-6, reads KAGVTQTPRYLIKTRGQQVTLSCSPISGHRSVSWYQQTPGQGLQFLFEYFSETQRNKGNFPGRFSGRQFSNSRSEMNVSTLELGDSALYLCASRNNDNSPLHFGNGTRLTVT.

The CDR3 region is CASSFQGAMAGELFF. CDR3 nucleotides: TGTGCCAGCAGTTTCCAGGGGGCGATGGCCGGGGAGCTGTTTTTT. J is TRBJ2-2 and V is TRBV6-2 or TRBV6-3; 8 bases line up with TRBD1. Losses at the gene ends were 4 bases for V and 6 bases for J; bases not matched to a gene: 7. The CDR3 is 15 residues long. Germline-derived CDR1 and CDR2 are MNHEY and SVGEGT.

This clonotype was detected ten times or more. This chain links TRBV12-5 with TRBJ2-3; perhaps D is TRBD1 or TRBD2 (5 bases each). This CDR3 comprises 18 residues. In germline, CDR1 is LGHNT, CDR2 FRNRAP. Trimming removed 0 bases from V and 2 bases from J, with 18 bases in between. The CDR3 nucleotides read TGTGCTAGTGGTTTGGTACGGGACGGGGTCCTCCCCACAGATACGCAGTATTTT. Amino acids: CASGLVRDGVLPTDTQYF.

At least ten counts were recorded for this clonotype. The genes are TRBV4-3 and TRBJ2-2; 8 bases align to TRBD1. Germline loops: CDR1 LGHNA, CDR2 YSLEER. Trimming took 4 bases from V and 5 from J; bases not matched to a gene: 6. CDR3 size: 15 residues. The CDR3 DNA follows: TGCGCCAGCAGCCTAACGACAGGGGAAACCGGGGAGCTGTTTTTT. It specifies CASSLTTGETGELFF.

The chain has TRBV2 and TRBJ2-1; 11 bases line up with TRBD2. CDR3 length equals 15 residues. Germline V gene data show CDR1 as SNHLY and CDR2 as FYNNEI. Trimming took 4 bases from V and 4 from J; bases not matched to a gene: 3. CDR3 coding DNA: TGTGCCAGCAGTGGGGGGACTAGCGGTTACAATGAGCAGTTCTTC. Protein product: CASSGGTSGYNEQFF.

This rearrangement joins TRBV27 to TRBJ2-3; 9 positions agree with TRBD1. Germline CDR1 and CDR2: MNHEY and SMNVEV (reference sequence). Losses at the gene ends were 5 bases for V and 1 base for J; bases not matched to a gene: 7. This CDR3 has 16 residues. CDR3 amino acids: CASSQRTGDGTDTQYF. The CDR3 DNA sequence: TGTGCCAGCAGTCAAAGGACAGGGGACGGCACAGATACGCAGTATTTT.

This clonotype has ten or more counts. The chain links TRBV7-9 to TRBJ1-2, with D hard to call. Deletions cut 5 bases from V and 11 bases from J, with 18 bases between. The V gene's germline CDR1 is SEHNR and CDR2 FQNEAQ (reference sequence). The CDR3 is 13 residues long. The CDR3 sequence: CASSGSNVGRYTF. Written as DNA, the CDR3 is TGTGCCAGCAGCGGATCCAACGTCGGGAGATACACCTTC. The variable domain in full, completed from reference TRBV7-9 and TRBJ1-2, reads DTGVSQNPRHKITKRGQNVTFRCDPISEHNRLYWYRQTLGQGPEFLTYFQNEAQLEKSRLLSDRFSAERPKGSFSTLEIQRTEQGDSAMYLCASSGSNVGRYTFGSGTRLTVV.

This clonotype was counted ten times or more. The rearrangement uses TRBV12-3 or TRBV12-4 and TRBJ2-3; perhaps D is TRBD1 or TRBD2 (5 bases each). Trimming left V 7 bases short and J 1 base short, with 15 bases between. The CDR3 is 15 amino acids. The CDR3 here is CASTSSGPGTDTQYF. The CDR3 DNA sequence: TGTGCCAGCACTTCCTCGGGACCGGGCACAGATACGCAGTATTTT.

The rearrangement joins TRBV29-1 to TRBJ2-3; TRBD1 agrees at 7 bases. Trimming removed 6 bases from V and 8 bases from J; junction bases left unmatched: 8. This CDR3 has 12 amino acids. Germline CDR1 SQVTM, CDR2 ANQGSEA. CDR3 sequence reads: CSVGTARGTQYF. The CDR3 bases are TGCAGCGTAGGGACAGCTCGGGGTACGCAGTATTTT.